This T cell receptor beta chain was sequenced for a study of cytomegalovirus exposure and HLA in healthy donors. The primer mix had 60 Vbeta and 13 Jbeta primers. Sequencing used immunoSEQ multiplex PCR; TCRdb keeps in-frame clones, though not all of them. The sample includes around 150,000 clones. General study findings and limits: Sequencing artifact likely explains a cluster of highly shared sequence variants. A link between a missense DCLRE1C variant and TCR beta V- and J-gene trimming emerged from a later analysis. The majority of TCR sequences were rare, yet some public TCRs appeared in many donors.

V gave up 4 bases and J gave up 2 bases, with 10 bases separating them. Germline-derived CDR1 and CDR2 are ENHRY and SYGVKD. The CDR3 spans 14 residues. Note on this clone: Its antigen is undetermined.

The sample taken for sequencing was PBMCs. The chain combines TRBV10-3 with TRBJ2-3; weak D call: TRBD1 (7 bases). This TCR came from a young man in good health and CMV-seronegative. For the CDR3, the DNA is TGTGCCATCAGTGCAGGGGGGTACACAGATACGCAGTATTTT. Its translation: CAISAGGYTDTQYF.